The 25 T cell receptor beta chains below all came from one sample that was sequenced in a study of OX40 agonist ivuxolimab in advanced cancers. TCRdb keeps only in-frame clones here, not all; method: immunoSEQ multiplex PCR. The table has over 60,000 clones, over 75% seen once. The source was CD4+ or CD8+ T cells sorted from blood, collected in a trial of the OX40 agonist ivuxolimab. Receptor source: an adult with an advanced solid tumor such as melanoma, head and neck, liver or kidney cancer.

The chain recombines TRBV5-4 with TRBJ2-2, with D possibly called TRBD1 or TRBD2 (5 bases each). The V gene's germline CDR1 is SGHNT and CDR2 YYREEE (reference sequence). The V gene lost 0 bases and the J gene lost 4 bases, with 13 bases spanning the gap. The CDR3 has 16 residues. In DNA, the CDR3 is TGTGCCAGCAGCTTGGCCTGGGGGTTGGGCACCGGGGAGCTGTTTTTT. As protein: CASSLAWGLGTGELFF.

The CDR3 reads CASSPKGGRDEQYF. DNA of the CDR3: TGTGCCAGCAGCCCAAAGGGGGGGAGAGACGAGCAGTACTTC. V usage is TRBV4-2 and J usage is TRBJ2-7; a weak D match, TRBD2 (7 bases). From germline, CDR1 is LGHNA and CDR2 YNFKEQ. The V gene lost 4 bases and the J gene lost 5 bases, with 15 bases spanning the gap. The CDR3 length is 14 residues.

The chain combines TRBV10-3 with TRBJ2-7; TRBD2 is a possible D gene (6 bases). The V end was cut by 2 bases, the J end by 13 bases, with 15 bases between. Per germline, CDR1 ENHRY and CDR2 SYGVKD. The CDR3 loop spans 12 amino acids. The CDR3 DNA sequence: TGTGCCATCAGTGAGAATTCGGGGACTGCATACTTC. This gives the protein CAISENSGTAYF.

The rearrangement joins TRBV19 to TRBJ2-5, with 10 bases identical to TRBD2. Germline V gives CDR1 LNHDA, CDR2 SQIVND (reference sequence). This CDR3 region has 15 residues. V gave up 3 bases and J gave up 5 bases; unmatched junction bases: 6. The CDR3 nucleotides read TGTGCCAGTAGTATGACGGCTAGCGGGGGTGAGACCCAGTACTTC. Encoded protein: CASSMTASGGETQYF.

This chain connects TRBV7-8 to TRBJ1-2; D is uncertain. The V and J ends lost 5 bases and 2 bases respectively, with 12 bases between them. In germline, CDR1 is SGHVS, CDR2 FQNEAQ. The CDR3 has 14 residues. The CDR3 nucleotides read TGTGCCAGCAGCGGCGGACGGGTGAACTATGGCTACACCTTC. Encoded protein: CASSGGRVNYGYTF.

In DNA form, the CDR3 reads TGTGCCAGCAGCTTATTTGGGGACCAGCCCCAGCATTTT. This sequence encodes CASSLFGDQPQHF. The chain couples TRBV7-2 to TRBJ1-5, with TRBD1 as a possible D gene (5 bases). Germline V lookup: CDR1 SGHTA, CDR2 FQGNSA. The CDR3 is 13 amino acids. V lost 2 bases, J lost 7 bases, and 9 bases lay in between.

CDR3 bases: TGCGCCAGCAGCTTGGGGACAGGGGGCTCCCTTGTTACTAACACCGGGGAGCTGTTTTTT. It is translated as CASSLGTGGSLVTNTGELFF. The chain uses TRBV5-1 and TRBJ2-2; TRBD1 aligns across 11 bases. V gave up 0 bases and J gave up 2 bases; unmatched junction bases: 12. The CDR3 spans 20 residues. Germline CDR1 SGHRS, CDR2 YFSETQ.

V is TRBV9 and J is TRBJ2-3; either TRBD1 or TRBD2 may supply D (6 bases each). Trimming took 0 bases from V and 5 from J, leaving 16 bases between them. The CDR3 runs to 16 residues. The germline CDR1 and CDR2 sequences are SGDLS and YYNGEE. The CDR3 DNA is TGTGCCAGCAGCGTAGGTGGGGGGCCAGGGGTAGATACGCAGTATTTT. It is translated as CASSVGGGPGVDTQYF.

In nucleotides, the CDR3 is TGTGCCAGCAGCACGACAGGGGAAATTGAAGCTTTCTTT. It translates to CASSTTGEIEAFF. The gene calls are TRBV7-9 and TRBJ1-1, with 8 nucleotides matching TRBD1. CDR1 and CDR2 (germline): SEHNR, FQNEAQ (reference sequence). The CDR3 is made up of 13 amino acids. V was clipped by 5 bases and J by 7 bases; unmatched bases: 6.

The chain carries TRBV11-2 and TRBJ2-1; tentatively, D is TRBD1 (6 bases). CDR3 size: 12 residues. Germline V gives CDR1 SGHAT, CDR2 FQNNGV. V shed 8 bases and J shed 6 bases, with 11 bases lying between them. CDR3 sequence (DNA): TGTGCCAGCGGAACAGGGTCCAATGAGCAGTTCTTC. Translation: CASGTGSNEQFF.

This clone was observed once. J is TRBJ2-6 and V is TRBV11-3; tentative D call: TRBD2 (6 bases). Germline CDR1 and CDR2: SGHNT and YENEEA. V dropped 3 bases and J dropped 3 bases, with 15 bases sitting between them. This CDR3 is 17 amino acids long. The chain's CDR3 is CASSFGFGGVGANVLTF. Here the CDR3 DNA reads TGTGCCAGCAGCTTTGGCTTCGGGGGTGTTGGGGCCAACGTCCTGACTTTC.

This clone was picked up one time. This chain connects TRBV28 to TRBJ2-5, with 7 bases fitting TRBD2. The CDR3 sequence is 15 residues long. In germline, CDR1 is MDHEN, CDR2 SYDVKM. J lost 2 bases, V lost 4 bases, and 7 bases had no gene match. The CDR3 is CASSSGGEGQETQYF. In DNA form, the CDR3 reads TGTGCCAGCAGTTCCGGTGGGGAGGGACAAGAGACCCAGTACTTC.

The V gene is TRBV7-8, the J gene TRBJ1-1; possibly TRBD1 for D (5 bases). The CDR3 extends over 15 amino acids. Germline CDR1 reads SGHVS; CDR2 reads FQNEAQ. The V end was cut by 1 base, the J end by 3 bases, with 12 bases between. DNA for the CDR3: TGTGCCAGCAGCTTAGGGGGCGGGAGGGACACTGAAGCTTTCTTT. It is translated as CASSLGGGRDTEAFF.

The V call is TRBV5-1, the J call TRBJ2-5; maybe TRBD1 (6 bases). V dropped 4 bases and J dropped 4 bases, with 17 bases sitting between them. Germline-derived CDR1 and CDR2 are SGHRS and YFSETQ. CDR3 size: 15 residues. As DNA, the CDR3 is TGCGCCAGCAGCCCCGTTGACAGGACCCGAGAGACCCAGTACTTC. Translation gives CASSPVDRTRETQYF.

The V gene is TRBV29-1, the J gene TRBJ2-3; D gene unclear. Trimming removed 4 bases from V and 2 bases from J, with 10 bases in between. This CDR3 spans 13 amino acids. Per the germline V gene, CDR1 is SQVTM and CDR2 is ANQGSEA. The CDR3: CSVVGRNTDTQYF. In DNA, the CDR3 is TGCAGCGTTGTCGGGCGGAACACAGATACGCAGTATTTT.

The genes are TRBV13 and TRBJ1-2, with D possibly being TRBD1 (5 bases). The ends were cut back, 3 bases at V and 0 bases at J, with 11 bases in the middle. The CDR3 contains 15 residues. Per germline, CDR1 PRHDT and CDR2 FYEKMQ (reference sequence). The CDR3 spells CASSFRGTSNYGYTF. The CDR3 DNA follows: TGTGCCAGCAGCTTTCGGGGGACTTCTAACTATGGCTACACCTTC.

Points on this clone: Germline and junction disagree at one end, which may indicate a read error. V gene TRBV7-8 combines with J gene TRBJ1-5; no reliable D call. This CDR3 comprises 12 residues. Per the germline V gene, CDR1 is SGHVS and CDR2 is FQNEAQ. The CDR3 DNA reads TGTGCCACCAGCTTCCCCAATCAGCCCCAGCATTTT. Its translation is CATSFPNQPQHF. Filled out from reference TRBV7-8 and TRBJ1-5, the complete variable domain reads GAGVSQSPRYKVAKRGQDVALRCDPISGHVSLFWYQQALGQGPEFLTYFQNEAQLDKSGLPSDRFFAERPEGSVSTLKIQRTQQEDSAVYLCATSFPNQPQHFGDGTRLSIL.

J is TRBJ2-2 and V is TRBV7-3; 7 nucleotides match TRBD1. Trimming cost V 6 bases and J 3 bases; bases outside gene matches: 13. The germline CDR1 and CDR2 sequences are SGHTA and FQGTGA. CDR3 length: 17 amino acids. CDR3 protein: CASRPARDRDYTGELFF. As DNA, the CDR3 is TGTGCCAGCAGGCCTGCACGGGACAGAGACTACACCGGGGAGCTGTTTTTT.

Details on this clone: This CDR3 is also generated by other DNA sequences in the sample. V gene TRBV11-3 combines with J gene TRBJ1-1; 7 nucleotides align to TRBD1. Germline CDR1 and CDR2: SGHNT and YENEEA. The CDR3 is 14 residues long. The junction had 0 bases not matched to a gene; V was cut back by 1 base and J by 1 base. CDR3 sequence reads: CASSLGTGNTEAFF. CDR3 nucleotides: TGTGCCAGCAGCTTAGGGACAGGGAACACTGAAGCTTTCTTT.

V and J are TRBV5-6 and TRBJ2-7, with unresolved D. Germline V CDR1 and CDR2: SGHDT, YYEEEE. The V end lost 7 bases, the J end lost 4 bases, and 15 bases lay between the germline ends. CDR3 length equals 13 residues. The CDR3: CASPFGPCYEQYF. The CDR3, as DNA: TGTGCCAGCCCCTTTGGCCCTTGTTACGAGCAGTACTTC.

The chain couples TRBV5-1 to TRBJ2-5, with 7 positions matching TRBD1. With 3 bases clipped from V and 4 bases from J, the junction kept 9 bases outside the gene matches. Germline CDR1 is SGHRS and CDR2 is YFSETQ. The CDR3 has 15 residues. DNA for the CDR3: TGCGCCAGCAGCTCGTCGACAGGGTTGAGAGAGACCCAGTACTTC. Amino acid sequence: CASSSSTGLRETQYF.

The chain has TRBV7-2 and TRBJ2-5; D gene unclear. CDR3 size: 16 residues. V was clipped by 5 bases and J by 2 bases, with 18 bases between them. CDR1 and CDR2 (germline): SGHTA, FQGNSA. CDR3 residues: CASSLTATAAQETQYF. The CDR3 DNA follows: TGTGCCAGCAGCCTAACCGCTACGGCAGCTCAAGAGACCCAGTACTTC.

The chain employs TRBV28 and TRBJ2-3; D may match TRBD1 or TRBD2 (5 bases each). Trimming stripped 2 bases from V and 4 bases from J, with 13 bases between. Germline values: CDR1 MDHEN, CDR2 SYDVKM. This CDR3 region has 15 residues. This CDR3 is CASSLNPLGADTQYF. The CDR3 coding sequence is TGTGCCAGCAGTTTAAACCCACTGGGGGCAGATACGCAGTATTTT.

The chain carries TRBV2 and TRBJ2-3; D gene ambiguous. The CDR3 length is 11 residues. Germline lookup yields CDR1 SNHLY and CDR2 FYNNEI. V dropped 6 bases and J dropped 11 bases, with 12 bases sitting between them. Here the CDR3 DNA reads TGTGCCAGCAGGATCTCGGTATGGCAGTATTTT. Protein sequence: CASRISVWQYF. Based on the CDR3 plus reference TRBV2 and TRBJ2-3, the full variable domain is EPEVTQTPSHQVTQMGQEVILRCVPISNHLYFYWYRQILGQKVEFLVSFYNNEISEKSEIFDDQFSVERPDGSNFTLKIRSTKLEDSAMYFCASRISVWQYFGPGTRLTVL.

This chain connects TRBV28 to TRBJ2-3; D may be TRBD1 (5 bases). V dropped 4 bases and J dropped 4 bases, with 12 bases sitting between them. This CDR3 contains 14 residues. The V gene's germline CDR1 is MDHEN and CDR2 SYDVKM. CDR3 nucleotide sequence: TGTGCCAGCAGTTCATATCAGGGTTCAGATACGCAGTATTTT. This gives the protein CASSSYQGSDTQYF.